This T cell receptor beta chain was captured in a study of regulatory T cells in long-lasting Graves disease. This clonotype was recorded a few times. V was pared by 6 bases and J by 2 bases, with 7 bases of the junction left unmatched. The CDR3 covers 14 residues. Germline values: CDR1 MNHNS, CDR2 SASEGT. The sample's time point: persistent/refractory GD, antithyroid drugs over 5 years with positive TRAb. RNA isolated from PBMCs was used to make the TCR library. CDR3-region Arm-PCR and iRepertoire HTBI primers produced the TCR beta libraries. TCRdb used MiXCR to reprocess the multiplex PCR reads, holding one entry per CDR3 protein. The sample includes more than 650,000 distinct CDR3 sequences, approximately 31% of them seen just once.

This receptor was taken from a female donor with Graves disease. The sample consisted of peripheral blood mononuclear cells (PBMCs), taken when the disease was refractory, from a patient treated with antithyroid drugs. The chain is built from TRBV6-1 and TRBJ2-7, with 7 bases aligning to TRBD2. CDR3 DNA sequence: TGTGCCAGCAGCATACGGGAGGCGGCCTACGAGCAGTACTTC. It yields the protein CASSIREAAYEQYF.